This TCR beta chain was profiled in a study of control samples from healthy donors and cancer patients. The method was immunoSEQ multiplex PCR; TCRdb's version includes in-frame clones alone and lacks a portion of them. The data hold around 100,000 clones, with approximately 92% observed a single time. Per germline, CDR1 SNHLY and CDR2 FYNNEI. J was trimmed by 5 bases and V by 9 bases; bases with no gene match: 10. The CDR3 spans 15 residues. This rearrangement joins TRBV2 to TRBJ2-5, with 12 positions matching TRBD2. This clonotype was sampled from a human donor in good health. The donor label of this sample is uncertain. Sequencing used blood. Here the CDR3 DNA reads TGTGCCAGTCGAGCTAGCGGGGGGGCCGGGGAGACCCAGTACTTC. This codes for CASRASGGAGETQYF.